The rows below give T cell receptor beta chains drawn from one sample of a study of blood T cell repertoires in COVID-19. The protocol was immunoSEQ multiplex PCR, while the TCRdb copy is restricted to in-frame clones and leaves out a portion. The sample carries about 83,000 clones, approximately 85% recorded once. The source material was peripheral blood. The source of these receptors is a man in his fifties or sixties with active COVID-19. CDR3s include the opening cysteine and the closing phenylalanine or tryptophan. D genes are given only for firm matches. Only part of the rows carry a size: once, few, many, or a class if the clone is expanded.

V gene,clone size,D gene,J gene,CDR3 DNA,CDR3 protein
TRBV5-1,.,.,TRBJ2-6,TGCGCCAGCAGCTTTATCCAGGGATTAACTGGGGCCAACGTCCTGACTTTC,CASSFIQGLTGANVLTF
TRBV9,.,TRBD2,TRBJ2-5,TGTGCCAGCAGCCCTAGCGGACTAGCGGGGGGACGAGAGACCCAGTACTTC,CASSPSGLAGGRETQYF
TRBV27,.,.,TRBJ2-3,TGTGCCAGCAGTTTGTACCGGTCGAATACGCAGTATTTT,CASSLYRSNTQYF
TRBV6-1,.,.,TRBJ1-1,TGTGCCAGCAGTGAGTCAGGGTACACTGAAGCTTTCTTT,CASSESGYTEAFF
TRBV7-9,.,TRBD1,TRBJ2-1,TGTGCCAGCAGCTTAGGACAGGGGGTACCCTACAATGAGCAGTTCTTC,CASSLGQGVPYNEQFF
TRBV4-3,.,TRBD2,TRBJ2-1,TGCGCCAGCAGCGAAGCTAGCGGGGGAACCAATGAGCAGTTCTTC,CASSEASGGTNEQFF
TRBV5-1,.,.,TRBJ2-3,TGCGCCAGCAGCTCACAGGGAGACACAGATACGCAGTATTTT,CASSSQGDTDTQYF
TRBV14,.,TRBD2,TRBJ2-1,TGTGCCAGCAGCCAATATAGCGGGAGCACCAGCTCCTACAATGAGCAGTTCTTC,CASSQYSGSTSSYNEQFF
TRBV10-3,.,TRBD1,TRBJ1-3,TGTGCCAATGGACAGGGAGGTGGAAACACCATATATTTT,CANGQGGGNTIYF
TRBV7-3,.,TRBD1,TRBJ2-2,TGTGCCAGCAGCCCTACAGGGGACGGGGAGCTGTTTTTT,CASSPTGDGELFF
TRBV27,once,TRBD1,TRBJ2-3,TGTGCCAGCAGTTTTAATCAGGGACAGGTAAATTATAGCACAGATACGCAGTATTTT,CASSFNQGQVNYSTDTQYF
TRBV7-9,.,.,TRBJ2-5,TGTGCCAGCGGGGGGGCAGGGACCCAGTACTTC,CASGGAGTQYF
TRBV5-1,.,TRBD1,TRBJ2-5,TGCGCCAGCAGCCATAGGGACAGGCAAGAGACCCAGTACTTC,CASSHRDRQETQYF
TRBV5-1,few,TRBD2,TRBJ2-1,TGCGCCAGCAGCTGGGAGGGGTCGCGTTATAATGAGCAGTTCTTC,CASSWEGSRYNEQFF
TRBV11-1,.,TRBD1,TRBJ1-1,TGTGCCAGCAGCTTAGCGACAGGGAAAGTCGAAGCTTTCTTT,CASSLATGKVEAFF
TRBV7-3,.,TRBD1,TRBJ2-1,TGTGCCAGCAGCTTAGACAGGGGCAATGAGCAGTTCTTC,CASSLDRGNEQFF
TRBV5-1,.,TRBD1,TRBJ1-4,TGCGCCAGCAGCTTGGGCAGGGGGCAAGATGAAAAACTGTTTTTT,CASSLGRGQDEKLFF
TRBV5-1,.,.,TRBJ1-2,TGCGCCAGCAGCCCCTTCCTGGCTGACTATGGCTACACCTTC,CASSPFLADYGYTF
TRBV24-1,.,TRBD1,TRBJ2-1,TGTGCCACCGGTGCGAGGGCAGGGGGCCACAATGAGCAGTTCTTC,CATGARAGGHNEQFF
TRBV20-1,.,.,TRBJ1-5,TGCAGTGCTAGTCTGAGCCTCCGCGTGAATCAGCCCCAGCATTTT,CSASLSLRVNQPQHF
TRBV5-8,.,.,TRBJ2-2,TGTGCCAGCAACAGGGTCACCGGGGAGCTGTTTTTT,CASNRVTGELFF
TRBV27,.,.,TRBJ2-7,TGTGCCAGCAGTTTACGGATGGGAGGATCCTACGAGCAGTACTTC,CASSLRMGGSYEQYF
TRBV4-3,.,TRBD1,TRBJ1-2,TGCGCCAGCAGCCAAGGGCCGGGACAGGCGGGTGGTGGCTACACCTTC,CASSQGPGQAGGGYTF
TRBV7-2,.,TRBD2,TRBJ2-7,TGTGCCAGCAGCTCGCCGGGACTAGCGGGATCGGGCGAGCAGTACTTC,CASSSPGLAGSGEQYF
TRBV27,few,.,TRBJ1-2,TGTGCCAGCACGGCAGGGGACGGCTACACCTTC,CASTAGDGYTF
TRBV12-3/TRBV12-4,few,.,TRBJ2-7,TGTGCCAGCAGTTCCAGGCCCTACTACGAGCAGTACTTC,CASSSRPYYEQYF
TRBV19,.,TRBD1,TRBJ1-1,TGTGCCAGTAGCCAGGGGGCGGGAGCTGAAGCTTTCTTT,CASSQGAGAEAFF
TRBV7-2,.,.,TRBJ1-1,TGTGCCAGCAGCTTAGGGGTCGGCAGGGCGAACACTGAAGCTTTCTTT,CASSLGVGRANTEAFF
TRBV11-2,.,.,TRBJ2-7,TGTGCCAGCAGCTTAGACCGTAACAGGGTTGCCAGGGGCTACGAGCAGTACTTC,CASSLDRNRVARGYEQYF
TRBV7-9,.,.,TRBJ1-2,TGTGCCAGCAGTCAACGCCCGGAGACGGGGTATGGCTACACCTTC,CASSQRPETGYGYTF
TRBV3-1/TRBV3-2,.,.,TRBJ2-3,TGTGCCAGCAGCCAAGGGGACTTGGCAGATACGCAGTATTTT,CASSQGDLADTQYF
TRBV19,once,.,TRBJ2-3,TGTGCCAGTAGTTATAGCGGAACCACAGATACGCAGTATTTT,CASSYSGTTDTQYF
TRBV6-1,.,.,TRBJ1-6,TGTGCCAGCAGTGAATCCGGAGGTCTTCATTCACCCCTCCACTTT,CASSESGGLHSPLHF
TRBV5-1,.,.,TRBJ2-1,TGCGCCAGCGCCGAGACCAGGGGAGGGGATGAGCAGTTCTTC,CASAETRGGDEQFF
TRBV7-2,.,TRBD1,TRBJ2-2,TGTGCCAGCAGCTCATACAGGGGGGCGAACACCGGGGAGCTGTTTTTT,CASSSYRGANTGELFF
TRBV2,.,.,TRBJ1-1,TGTGCCAGCAGTGGGGGGCGCAGGAACACTGAAGCTTTCTTT,CASSGGRRNTEAFF
TRBV4-3,.,TRBD1,TRBJ1-2,TGCGCCAGCAGCCAAGGGGGGACAGCTCGGGATGGCTACACCTTC,CASSQGGTARDGYTF
TRBV5-3,.,.,TRBJ1-5,TGTGCCAGAAGCTTGGTCCTTCCGGGACAACAATTACCTAGCAATCAGCCCCAGCATTTT,CARSLVLPGQQLPSNQPQHF
TRBV6-2/TRBV6-3,once,.,TRBJ2-7,TGTGCCAGCAGCAGGGGCTCCTACGAGCAGTACTTC,CASSRGSYEQYF
TRBV27,once,.,TRBJ1-6,TGTGCCAGCAGTTTTGGGCAGGGGAGCGGTTCACCCCTCCACTTT,CASSFGQGSGSPLHF
TRBV19,.,.,TRBJ2-7,TGTGCCAGTAGTATCTTCCACAGGGTGGACTACGAGCAGTACTTC,CASSIFHRVDYEQYF
TRBV7-3,.,TRBD2,TRBJ2-7,TGTGCCAGCAGCCAAGATGGCGGGAGCCTCGAGCAGTACTTC,CASSQDGGSLEQYF
TRBV7-2,.,TRBD1,TRBJ2-1,TGTGCCAGCAGACCGCAGGGACAGGGGTCCCACAATGAGCAGTTCTTC,CASRPQGQGSHNEQFF
TRBV5-1,.,.,TRBJ1-2,TGCGCCAGCAGCCCCTTCGGGGGGACTAACTATGGCTACACCTTC,CASSPFGGTNYGYTF
TRBV9,.,.,TRBJ1-1,TGTGCCAGCAGCGTAGCTGACAGCCTCAACACTGAAGCTTTCTTT,CASSVADSLNTEAFF
TRBV11-3,.,TRBD2,TRBJ2-3,TGTGCCAGCAGCCCCGGACTAGCGGGCGTCACAGATACGCAGTATTTT,CASSPGLAGVTDTQYF
TRBV19,once,.,TRBJ1-4,TGTGCCAGTAGCCTGGCAAGTGAAAAACTGTTTTTT,CASSLASEKLFF
TRBV19,.,.,TRBJ1-1,TGTGCCAGTAGTATAGATTGGCGGGGTGGCACTGAAGCTTTCTTT,CASSIDWRGGTEAFF
TRBV19,.,TRBD2,TRBJ2-3,TGTGCCAGTAGTATTGCGGGGGGCCCTCGGGATACGCAGTATTTT,CASSIAGGPRDTQYF
TRBV4-1,.,.,TRBJ2-7,TGCGCCAGCAGCTTGGGGCCCGGAAACTCCTACGAGCAGTACTTC,CASSLGPGNSYEQYF
TRBV7-7,.,TRBD1,TRBJ2-1,TGTGCTAGCAGCTTGGACAGGGGGGGGCACAATGAGCAGTTCTTC,CASSLDRGGHNEQFF
TRBV3-1/TRBV3-2,.,TRBD2,TRBJ2-7,TGTGCCAGCAGCCAAGATTCGAGACTAGCGGGAGACGAGCAGTACTTC,CASSQDSRLAGDEQYF
TRBV2,.,TRBD1,TRBJ2-2,TGTGCCAGCAGCCGGGACAGAATTAGCACCGGGGAGCTGTTTTTT,CASSRDRISTGELFF
TRBV5-4,.,.,TRBJ1-1,TGTGCCAGCAGCGCTGGCGGGGTGAACACTGAAGCTTTCTTT,CASSAGGVNTEAFF
TRBV5-1,.,.,TRBJ2-7,TGCGCCAGCAGCTTGGCTCTTTCCTACGAGCAGTACTTC,CASSLALSYEQYF
TRBV11-2,.,TRBD1,TRBJ1-6,TGTGCCAGCAGCTTACCGGTTTACAGGGGCTCCTATAATTCACCCCTCCACTTT,CASSLPVYRGSYNSPLHF
TRBV11-3,.,.,TRBJ2-1,TGTGCCAGCAGCCTGGAGGGGTTAACCTACAATGAGCAGTTCTTC,CASSLEGLTYNEQFF
TRBV6-4,.,TRBD1,TRBJ2-7,TGTGCCAGCGGCGAACGGGACAGGGGGCGGTACGAGCAGTACTTC,CASGERDRGRYEQYF
TRBV7-3,.,TRBD2,TRBJ2-3,TGTGCCAGCAGCTTAGTAGCGGGAGGAGGGAGCACAGATACGCAGTATTTT,CASSLVAGGGSTDTQYF